Below, 19 T cell receptor beta chains from the same sample are listed, as sequenced in a study of naive and memory T cell subsets. The beta constant-region primer was an equimolar mix of two oligonucleotides covering TRBC1 and TRBC2. A single record per CDR3 protein comes from TCRdb applying MiXCR to the UMI-ligation and nested PCR reads. The sample has tens of thousands of distinct CDR3 sequences; around 13% are singletons. Sequenced input: central memory CD4+ T cells from blood. These TCRs come from a human donor in good health.

This clonotype has ten or more counts. The chain joins TRBV24-1 to TRBJ2-3; 7 bases are shared with TRBD1. This CDR3 region has 14 residues. Germline assignment: CDR1 KGHDR and CDR2 SFDVKD. V dropped 8 bases and J dropped 3; count of bases not matched to a gene: 7. The CDR3 here is CATKSGQLTDTQYF. The CDR3 DNA follows: TGTGCCACCAAGTCGGGACAGCTTACAGATACGCAGTATTTT.

This clonotype occurred a few times. The rearrangement joins TRBV29-1 to TRBJ2-7, with 11 nucleotides matching TRBD2. The CDR3 has 16 amino acids. From germline, CDR1 is SQVTM and CDR2 ANQGSEA. With 7 bases clipped from V and 6 bases from J, the junction kept 17 bases outside the gene matches. The CDR3 here is CSALIHTTSGRGEQYF. CDR3 bases: TGCAGCGCCCTAATCCACACAACTAGCGGGAGAGGCGAGCAGTACTTC.

This clonotype has more than one count but fewer than ten. The genes are TRBV11-2 and TRBJ1-2, with 8 bases that match TRBD1. The CDR3 runs to 14 residues. V shed 10 bases, J shed 2 bases, and the junction held 9 bases outside the gene matches. CDR1 is SGHAT, CDR2 FQNNGV, per germline. The CDR3 protein is CATGGQVTNYGYTF. DNA of the CDR3: TGTGCCACAGGGGGACAGGTCACGAACTATGGCTACACCTTC. The variable domain in full, with the rest retrieved from reference TRBV11-2 and TRBJ1-2, is EAGVAQSPRYKIIEKRQSVAFWCNPISGHATLYWYQQILGQGPKLLIQFQNNGVVDDSQLPKDRFSAERLKGVDSTLKIQPAKLEDSAVYLCATGGQVTNYGYTFGSGTRLTVV.

This clonotype showed up many times. The chain has TRBV7-2 and TRBJ2-1; the D gene is possibly TRBD1 (5 bases). The CDR3 totals 13 residues. The V gene's germline CDR1 is SGHTA and CDR2 FQGNSA. Trimming stripped 6 bases from V and 8 bases from J, with 14 bases between. CDR3 nucleotide sequence: TGTGCCAGCAGTTCTACGCCCAGGGATGAGCAGTTCTTC. Protein: CASSSTPRDEQFF.

This clonotype appeared a few times. This rearrangement joins TRBV10-3 to TRBJ2-1; TRBD2 aligns across 14 bases. V lost 4 bases to trimming and J lost 8 bases; unmatched junction nucleotides: 10. Germline loops: CDR1 ENHRY, CDR2 SYGVKD. The CDR3 loop spans 17 amino acids. In DNA, the CDR3 is TGTGCCATCAGTGGGACCAAGGGACTAGCGGGAGAAGATGAGCAGTTCTTC. Encoded protein: CAISGTKGLAGEDEQFF.

This clonotype was seen a handful of times. The chain couples TRBV7-9 to TRBJ2-2; D unresolved. From germline, CDR1 is SEHNR and CDR2 FQNEAQ (reference sequence). This CDR3 has 15 amino acids. Trimming pared 5 bases from V and 0 bases from J, leaving 10 bases between. The CDR3 nucleotides read TGTGCCAGCAGCCTGGCCGGGTCGAACACCGGGGAGCTGTTTTTT. Protein sequence: CASSLAGSNTGELFF.

The chain joins TRBV7-2 to TRBJ1-1; D is perhaps TRBD1 (6 bases). The V gene lost 2 bases and the J gene lost 8 bases, with 6 bases spanning the gap. The CDR3 loop spans 11 amino acids. Germline CDR1 SGHTA, CDR2 FQGNSA. The CDR3 is CASSLRGEAFF. CDR3 DNA sequence: TGTGCCAGCAGCTTAAGGGGGGAAGCTTTCTTT.

V and J are TRBV3-1 and TRBJ2-1; no reliable D call. The CDR3 contains 13 residues. The V end was cut by 4 bases, the J end by 9 bases, with 13 bases between. In germline, CDR1 is LGHDT, CDR2 YNNKEL (reference sequence). The CDR3 is CASSRGRDSEQFF. CDR3 DNA sequence: TGTGCCAGCAGCCGAGGACGAGATTCTGAGCAGTTCTTC.

The chain links TRBV7-2 to TRBJ2-7; TRBD1 aligns across 8 bases. Germline V gene data show CDR1 as SGHTA and CDR2 as FQGNSA. The trim removed 4 bases at V and 4 bases at J, leaving 9 bases unmatched. The CDR3 has 15 amino acids. The CDR3 DNA reads as TGTGCCAGCAGCTCGCCGACAGGGGCTCAGTACGAGCAGTACTTC. This codes for CASSSPTGAQYEQYF.

This clonotype was seen ten or more times. This chain joins TRBV27 and TRBJ2-3; TRBD1 might be the D (6 bases). Per germline, CDR1 MNHEY and CDR2 SMNVEV (reference sequence). V was cut by 3 bases and J by 0 bases, with 13 bases left in between. The length of the CDR3 is 16 residues. The DNA of the CDR3 is TGTGCCAGCAGTTTTGGTGGACAGACTAGCACAGATACGCAGTATTTT. Translation: CASSFGGQTSTDTQYF.

This clonotype occurred a few times. The chain links TRBV5-1 to TRBJ2-5; the match to TRBD2 covers 8 bases. Germline CDR1 reads SGHRS; CDR2 reads YFSETQ. The trim removed 0 bases at V and 2 bases at J, leaving 6 bases unmatched. The CDR3 consists of 16 residues. The CDR3 nucleotides are TGCGCCAGCAGCTTGGGGATGTCGGGGGGGCAAGAGACCCAGTACTTC. The encoded protein is CASSLGMSGGQETQYF.

This rearrangement joins TRBV5-5 to TRBJ2-7; unclear D gene. The CDR3 is made up of 15 amino acids. Germline V CDR1 and CDR2: SGHKS, YYEKEE (reference sequence). The V gene lost 2 bases and the J gene lost 4 bases, with 16 bases spanning the gap. This CDR3 is CASSFGPGPIYEQYF. In DNA form, the CDR3 reads TGTGCCAGCAGCTTCGGTCCCGGACCGATTTACGAGCAGTACTTC.

Only a few counts were recorded for this clonotype. The rearrangement joins TRBV5-5 to TRBJ2-7; the match to TRBD2 covers 7 bases. The CDR3 covers 15 residues. The V gene end was trimmed by 3 bases and the J gene end by 0 bases; junction bases not matched to a gene: 6. Germline assignment: CDR1 SGHKS and CDR2 YYEKEE (reference sequence). This chain's CDR3 is CASSSETSLSYEQYF. The CDR3 DNA follows: TGTGCCAGCAGCTCCGAGACTAGCCTCTCCTACGAGCAGTACTTC.

This clonotype turned up a few times. V gene TRBV12-3 or TRBV12-4 combines with J gene TRBJ1-2; D gene unclear. This CDR3 has 11 residues. The V gene lost 3 bases and the J gene lost 7 bases, with 6 bases spanning the gap. CDR3 DNA: TGTGCCAGCAGTTTTACAAGTGGCTACACCTTC. It is translated as CASSFTSGYTF.

This clonotype has only a few counts. V is TRBV21-1 and J is TRBJ1-1; the table names TRBD1, a call not compared with the DNA. TRBV21-1 is listed as a pseudogene. CDR3 length equals 16 residues. The CDR3 region has the DNA TGTGCCATCCACAATGGTAAGGGGATGCAACCCACTGAAGCTTTCTTT. Protein product: CAIHNGKGMQPTEAFF.

V is TRBV10-3 and J is TRBJ2-1; TRBD2 matches at 8 bases. CDR1 is ENHRY and CDR2 is SYGVKD in the germline V gene. The CDR3 covers 15 residues. With V trimmed by 6 bases and J by 8 bases, 12 bases remained unmatched. The CDR3 nucleotides read TGTGCCATCAGCCGCGTAGCGGGATCGGGGCATGAGCAGTTCTTC. This gives the protein CAISRVAGSGHEQFF.

This clonotype was observed a few times. The chain links TRBV7-8 to TRBJ2-3; D is undetermined. The CDR3 is 12 amino acids. The V and J ends lost 4 bases and 9 bases respectively, with 11 bases between them. Germline-derived CDR1 and CDR2 are SGHVS and FQNEAQ. Here the CDR3 reads CASSSTAPTQYF. CDR3 nucleotide sequence: TGTGCCAGCAGCTCAACCGCTCCCACGCAGTATTTT.

This clonotype appeared many times. This chain connects TRBV20-1 to TRBJ2-4; 9 bases are a match to TRBD2. Germline V gene data show CDR1 as DFQATT and CDR2 as SNEGSKA (reference sequence). The CDR3 covers 12 residues. J lost 9 bases, V lost 7 bases, and 7 bases had no gene match. The CDR3 region is CSVRREGGIQYF. The CDR3 DNA is TGCAGTGTTAGGCGGGAGGGGGGCATTCAGTACTTC.

This clonotype occurred many times. The rearrangement joins TRBV5-1 to TRBJ2-1, with TRBD2 matching over 13 bases. V lost 0 bases to trimming and J lost 7 bases; unmatched junction nucleotides: 1. Germline V gene sequence: CDR1 SGHRS, CDR2 YFSETQ. This CDR3 has 15 amino acids. The CDR3 here is CASSLATSGRNEQFF. The CDR3, as DNA: TGCGCCAGCAGCTTGGCGACTAGCGGGAGGAATGAGCAGTTCTTC.